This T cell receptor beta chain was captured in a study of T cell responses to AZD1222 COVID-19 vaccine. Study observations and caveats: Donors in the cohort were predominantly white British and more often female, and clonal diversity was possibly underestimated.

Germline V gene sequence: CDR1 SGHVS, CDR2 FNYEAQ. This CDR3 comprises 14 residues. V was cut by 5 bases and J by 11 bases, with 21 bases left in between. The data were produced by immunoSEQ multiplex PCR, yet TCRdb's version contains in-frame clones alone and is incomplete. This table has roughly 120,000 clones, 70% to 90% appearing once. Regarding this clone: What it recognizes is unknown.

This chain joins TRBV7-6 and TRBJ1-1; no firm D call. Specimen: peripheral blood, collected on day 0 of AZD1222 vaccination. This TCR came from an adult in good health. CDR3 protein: CASSPRHSPQVAFF. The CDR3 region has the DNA TGTGCCAGCAGCCCCAGGCACAGTCCCCAGGTGGCTTTCTTT.